One sample yielded the 5 T cell receptor beta chains listed below, sequenced in a study of neurological immune-mediated disorders. TCRdb called the 5' RACE reads again in MiXCR, with one record for every CDR3 protein. There are 50,000 to 65,000 distinct CDR3 sequences in the sample; less than 4.5% occur only once, and roughly 1.5% lies in the top ten. Sequenced material: PBMCs. All receptors come from a man younger than 45 with multiple sclerosis.

The table lists this clonotype with many counts. The V gene is TRBV7-9, the J gene TRBJ1-1; 8 bases line up with TRBD1. Per the germline V gene, CDR1 is SEHNR and CDR2 is FQNEAQ (reference sequence). There are 13 residues in the CDR3. J was trimmed by 4 bases and V by 5 bases; bases with no gene match: 3. CDR3 DNA: TGTGCCAGCAGCCATGACAGGGGCACTGAAGCTTTCTTT. This gives the protein CASSHDRGTEAFF.

This clonotype was recorded many times. The V and J genes are TRBV2 and TRBJ1-1; D is ambiguous. V was clipped by 2 bases and J by 3 bases, with 10 bases between them. This CDR3 is built from 14 residues. In germline, CDR1 is SNHLY, CDR2 FYNNEI. Here the CDR3 DNA reads TGTGCCAGCAGTGAAAGGGCCCTCCACACTGAAGCTTTCTTT. The encoded protein is CASSERALHTEAFF.

This clonotype was found many times. V gene TRBV5-1 combines with J gene TRBJ2-2, with D unresolved. CDR3 size: 14 residues. Trimming took 1 base from V and 10 from J, leaving 14 bases between them. The germline CDR1 and CDR2 sequences are SGHRS and YFSETQ. CDR3 region: CASSLTAVLPELFF. The CDR3 nucleotides are TGCGCCAGCAGCTTGACAGCAGTCCTCCCGGAGCTGTTTTTT.

This clonotype was found many times. The gene calls are TRBV20-1 and TRBJ1-2; 7 positions match TRBD1. Germline V gene lookup returns CDR1 DFQATT and CDR2 SNEGSKA (reference sequence). V shed 3 bases and J 3 bases; nucleotides not matched to a gene: 4. The CDR3 contains 13 residues. As DNA, the CDR3 is TGCAGTGCTAGGACAGGGAGTGACTATGGCTACACCTTC. Its translation: CSARTGSDYGYTF.

This clonotype was seen many times. The CDR3 reads CASSRDGPYEKLFF. The CDR3 DNA sequence: TGTGCCAGCAGTCGGGACGGCCCTTATGAAAAACTGTTTTTT. The chain links TRBV12-3 or TRBV12-4 to TRBJ1-4; tentative D call: TRBD1 (5 bases). The CDR3 extends over 14 amino acids. With 5 bases removed from V and 6 bases from J, the gap between germline ends came to 13 bases.